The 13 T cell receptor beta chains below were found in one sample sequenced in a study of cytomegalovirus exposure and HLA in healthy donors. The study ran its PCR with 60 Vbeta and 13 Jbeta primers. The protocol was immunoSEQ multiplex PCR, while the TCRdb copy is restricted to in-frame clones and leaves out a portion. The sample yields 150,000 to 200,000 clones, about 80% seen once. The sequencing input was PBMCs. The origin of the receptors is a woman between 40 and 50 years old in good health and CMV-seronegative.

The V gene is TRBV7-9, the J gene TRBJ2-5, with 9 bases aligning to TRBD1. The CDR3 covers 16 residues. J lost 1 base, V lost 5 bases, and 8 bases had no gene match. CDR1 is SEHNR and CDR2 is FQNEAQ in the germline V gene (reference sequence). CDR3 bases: TGTGCCAGCAGCCCCCGGACAGGGGACTCCCAAGAGACCCAGTACTTC. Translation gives CASSPRTGDSQETQYF.

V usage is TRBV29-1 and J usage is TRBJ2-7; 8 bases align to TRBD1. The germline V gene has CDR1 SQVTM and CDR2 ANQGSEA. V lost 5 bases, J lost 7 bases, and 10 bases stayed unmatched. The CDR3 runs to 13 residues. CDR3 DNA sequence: TGCAGCGTTAGTGGGACAGGCCAGGGAGAGCAGTACGTC. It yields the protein CSVSGTGQGEQYV.

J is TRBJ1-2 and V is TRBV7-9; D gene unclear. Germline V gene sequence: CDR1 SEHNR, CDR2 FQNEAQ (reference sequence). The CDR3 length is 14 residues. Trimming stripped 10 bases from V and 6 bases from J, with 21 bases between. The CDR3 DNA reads TGTGCCACTACGAATTCCGGGTTTACGGATGGCTACACCTTC. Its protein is CATTNSGFTDGYTF.

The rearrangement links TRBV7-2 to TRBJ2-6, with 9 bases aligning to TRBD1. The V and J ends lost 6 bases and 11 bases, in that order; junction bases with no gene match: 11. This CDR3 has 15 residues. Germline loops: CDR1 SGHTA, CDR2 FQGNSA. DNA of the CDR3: TGTGCCAGCAGGTCACCAGGAGGGACAGGGTACGTCCTGACTTTC. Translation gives CASRSPGGTGYVLTF.

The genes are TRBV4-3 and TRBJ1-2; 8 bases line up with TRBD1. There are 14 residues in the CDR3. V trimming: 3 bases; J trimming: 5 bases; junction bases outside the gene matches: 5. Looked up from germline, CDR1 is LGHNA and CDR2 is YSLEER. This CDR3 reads CASSQPGTGYGYTF. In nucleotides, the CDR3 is TGCGCCAGCAGCCAGCCCGGGACAGGTTATGGCTACACCTTC.

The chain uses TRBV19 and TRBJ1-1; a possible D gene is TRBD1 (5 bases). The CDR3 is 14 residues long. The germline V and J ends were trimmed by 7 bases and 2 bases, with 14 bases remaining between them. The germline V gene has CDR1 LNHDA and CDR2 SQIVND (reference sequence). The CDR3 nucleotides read TGTGCCAGTACCAATGGGGACTCCAACACTGAAGCTTTCTTT. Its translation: CASTNGDSNTEAFF.

The CDR3 spells CASSLPGGNEQFF. The DNA of the CDR3 is TGCGCCAGCAGCCTCCCAGGTGGCAATGAGCAGTTCTTC. The chain combines TRBV4-1 with TRBJ2-1; D gene unclear. Deletions cut 4 bases from V and 6 bases from J, with 10 bases between. Germline V gene data show CDR1 as MGHRA and CDR2 as YSYEKL. CDR3 length: 13 amino acids.

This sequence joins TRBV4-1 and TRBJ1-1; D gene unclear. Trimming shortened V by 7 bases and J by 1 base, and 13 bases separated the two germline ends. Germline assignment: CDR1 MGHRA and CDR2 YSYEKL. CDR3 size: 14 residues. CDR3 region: CASNGRTENTEAFF. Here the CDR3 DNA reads TGCGCCAGCAATGGGCGGACTGAGAACACTGAAGCTTTCTTT.

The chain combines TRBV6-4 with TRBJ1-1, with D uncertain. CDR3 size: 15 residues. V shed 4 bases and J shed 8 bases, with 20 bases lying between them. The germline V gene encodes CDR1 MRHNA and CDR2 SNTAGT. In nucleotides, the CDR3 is TGTGCCAGCAGTGGAAGTGGAGAAACTCGCGGCGAAGCTTTCTTT. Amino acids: CASSGSGETRGEAFF.

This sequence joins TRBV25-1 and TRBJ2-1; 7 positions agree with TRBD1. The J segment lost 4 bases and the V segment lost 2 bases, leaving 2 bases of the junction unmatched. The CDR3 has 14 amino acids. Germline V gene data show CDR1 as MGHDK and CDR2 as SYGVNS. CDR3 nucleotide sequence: TGTGCCAGCAGTGAAGCACAGGGGTACAATGAGCAGTTCTTC. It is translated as CASSEAQGYNEQFF.

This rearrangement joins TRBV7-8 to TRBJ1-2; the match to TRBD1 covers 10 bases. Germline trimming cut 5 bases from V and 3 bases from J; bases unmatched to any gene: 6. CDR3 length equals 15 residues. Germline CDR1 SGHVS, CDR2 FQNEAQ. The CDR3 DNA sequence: TGTGCCAGCAGCCCCGCGACAGGGGGCGACTATGGCTACACCTTC. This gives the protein CASSPATGGDYGYTF.

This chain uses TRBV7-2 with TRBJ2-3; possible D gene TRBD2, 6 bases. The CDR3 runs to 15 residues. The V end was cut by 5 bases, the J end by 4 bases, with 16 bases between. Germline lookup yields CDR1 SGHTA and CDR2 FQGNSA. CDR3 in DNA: TGTGCCAGCAGCCCGTGGGGAGGCATGCCAGATACGCAGTATTTT. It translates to CASSPWGGMPDTQYF.

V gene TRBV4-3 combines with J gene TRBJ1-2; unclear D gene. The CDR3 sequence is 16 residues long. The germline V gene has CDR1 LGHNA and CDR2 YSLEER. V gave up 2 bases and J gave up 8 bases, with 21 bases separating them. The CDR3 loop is CASSQSSTSGSGGYTF. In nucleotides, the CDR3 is TGCGCCAGCAGCCAATCCTCAACCAGTGGTTCGGGAGGCTACACCTTC.